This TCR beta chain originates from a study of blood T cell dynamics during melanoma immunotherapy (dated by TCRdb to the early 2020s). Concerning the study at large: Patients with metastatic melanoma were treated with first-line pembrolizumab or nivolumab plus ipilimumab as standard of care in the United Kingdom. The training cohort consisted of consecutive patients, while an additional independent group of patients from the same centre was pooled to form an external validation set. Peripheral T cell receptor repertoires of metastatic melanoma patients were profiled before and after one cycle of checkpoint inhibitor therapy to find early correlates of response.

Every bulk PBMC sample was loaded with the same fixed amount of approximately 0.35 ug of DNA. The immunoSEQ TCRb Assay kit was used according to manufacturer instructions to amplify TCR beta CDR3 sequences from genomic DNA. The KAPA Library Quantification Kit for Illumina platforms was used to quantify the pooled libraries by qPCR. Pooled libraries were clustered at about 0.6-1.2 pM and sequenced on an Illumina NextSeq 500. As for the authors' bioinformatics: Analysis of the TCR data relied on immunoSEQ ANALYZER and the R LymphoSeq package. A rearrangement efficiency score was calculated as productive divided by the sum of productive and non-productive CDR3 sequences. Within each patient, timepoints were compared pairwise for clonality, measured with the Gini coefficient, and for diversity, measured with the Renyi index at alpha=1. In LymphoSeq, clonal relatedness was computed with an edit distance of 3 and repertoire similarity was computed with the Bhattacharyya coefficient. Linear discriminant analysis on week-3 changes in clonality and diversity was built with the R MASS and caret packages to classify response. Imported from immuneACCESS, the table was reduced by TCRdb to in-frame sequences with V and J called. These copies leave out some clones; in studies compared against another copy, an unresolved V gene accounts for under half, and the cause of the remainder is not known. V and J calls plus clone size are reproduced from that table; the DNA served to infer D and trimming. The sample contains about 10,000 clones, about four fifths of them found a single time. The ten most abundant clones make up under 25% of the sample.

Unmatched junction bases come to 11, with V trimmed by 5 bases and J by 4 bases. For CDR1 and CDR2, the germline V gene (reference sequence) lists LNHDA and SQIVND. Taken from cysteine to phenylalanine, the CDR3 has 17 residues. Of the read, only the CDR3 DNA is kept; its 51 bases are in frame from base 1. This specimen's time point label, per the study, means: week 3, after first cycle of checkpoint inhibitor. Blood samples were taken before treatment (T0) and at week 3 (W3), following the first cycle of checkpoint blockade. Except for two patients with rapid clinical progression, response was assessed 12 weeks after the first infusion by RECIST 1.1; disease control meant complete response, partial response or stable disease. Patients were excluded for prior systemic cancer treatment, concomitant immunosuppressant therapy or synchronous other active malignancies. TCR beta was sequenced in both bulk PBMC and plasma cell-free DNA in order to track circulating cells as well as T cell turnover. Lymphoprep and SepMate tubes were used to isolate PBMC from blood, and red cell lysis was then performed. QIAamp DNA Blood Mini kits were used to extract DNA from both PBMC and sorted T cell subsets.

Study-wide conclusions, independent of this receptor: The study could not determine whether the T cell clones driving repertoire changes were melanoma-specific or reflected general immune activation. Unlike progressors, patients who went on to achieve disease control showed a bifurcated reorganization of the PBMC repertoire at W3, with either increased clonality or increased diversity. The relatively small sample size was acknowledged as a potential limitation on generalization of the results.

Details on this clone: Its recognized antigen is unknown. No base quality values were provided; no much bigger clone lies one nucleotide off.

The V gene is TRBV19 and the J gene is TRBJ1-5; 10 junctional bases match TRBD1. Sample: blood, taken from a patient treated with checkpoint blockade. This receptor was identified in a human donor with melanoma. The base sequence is TGTGCCAGTAGTCCCCCGGGACAGGGGCTACAAAATCAGCCCCAGCATTTT. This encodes CASSPPGQGLQNQPQHF. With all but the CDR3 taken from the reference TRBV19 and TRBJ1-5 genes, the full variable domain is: DGGITQSPKYLFRKEGQNVTLSCEQNLNHDAMYWYRQDPGQGLRLIYYSQIVNDFQKGDIAEGYSVSREKKESFPLTVTSAQKNPTAFYLCASSPPGQGLQNQPQHFGDGTRLSIL.